Sequencing of this T cell receptor (beta chain) was carried out in a study of blood T cells in healthy people across ages (dated by TCRdb to between 2015 and 2017). The study in broad terms: In model experiments, template switching captured about one uniquely barcoded TCR beta cDNA molecule for every two T cells. Age-related changes in TCR beta repertoire diversity were measured in the study by deep sequencing normalized with unique cDNA molecular identifiers. Four age groups were formed from the donors: young (average around 15 years), middle-aged (approximately 39), aged (approximately 60) and long-lived (approximately 78). To avoid experimental bias, donors of different ages were spread randomly across the sequencing lanes. Two additional independent replicas of 1 million unique cDNA reads from the same blood draw were analyzed for two donors (one aged 18 to 29 and one aged 80 or older). Overall study results and their limits: Total diversity estimates from one million sequenced T cells were considered lower bounds and underestimates. Observed TCR beta diversity per million T cells fell roughly linearly with age, and a significant reduction was already apparent by age roughly 40. Compared with the aged group, the long-lived group had more naive CD4+ T cells, fewer expanded clones and increased TCR diversity, a pattern suggesting age selection. Observed TCR beta diversity correlated strongly with the percentage of naive T cells measured by flow cytometry. Since profiling was done on bulk unsorted PBMCs, naive and antigen-experienced compartments could not be conclusively compared. The CMV infection status of donors was not known, potentially confounding age-related changes in expanded clonotypes.

Donors were around 37 systemically healthy Caucasian individuals from Russia aged 6 to 90 years. Ten milliliters of peripheral blood were drawn from each donor into EDTA-treated Vacutainer tubes. Ficoll-Paque density-gradient centrifugation was used to isolate PBMCs, with at least 6.5 million obtained per sample. Trizol reagent was used to extract total RNA from PBMCs, with at least 6 micrograms per sample. For every donor, an aliquot of PBMCs went through flow cytometry to measure the percentages of naive CD45RAhigh/CD27high T cells. CDR1 SGHAT and CDR2 FQNNGV are derived from the germline V gene. V was cut back by 8 bases and J by 5 bases, leaving a gap of 18 bases between them. The cysteine opens and the phenylalanine closes a CDR3 of 14 amino acids. This entry keeps only the CDR3 DNA: 42 bases, framed from base 1. Worth noting for this clonotype: It lacks a known antigen. The sample holds no much larger clone one base away, and base qualities are not on file.

Library generation was performed with 5' RACE. The sequencer listed for this sample is Illumina HiSeq 2500. The second PCR ran for about 6 to 12 cycles and used a J-beta primer mix along with a sample-barcoded 5' primer. Each TCR beta cDNA molecule received a unique molecular identifier from a template-switch 5' adaptor carrying 12 random nucleotides. At least 2.5 million CDR3-containing paired-end reads were obtained from each sample. All of the RNA was converted into first-strand cDNA using the Mint cDNA synthesis kit, with a TRBC-specific oligonucleotide serving as the primer. Following uracil-DNA glycosylase treatment, a first 18-cycle PCR with universal primers M1SS and BC2_uni_R was performed on all cDNA. The original pipeline was this. For normalization, 1 million high-quality reads were randomly selected from each sample, with every read carrying a distinct molecular identifier. Instead of being binned into consensus sequences, reads with shared molecular identifiers were discarded. MiTCR, set to a Q25 quality threshold and the strictest error-elimination algorithm, was used for CDR3 identification, clonotype clustering and error correction. A nonparametric unseen species model with Euler transformation was used to estimate a lower bound on total TCR beta diversity. TCRdb reanalyzed the raw reads on its own, using fastp at Q25 for trimming and MiXCR for clone calling, and kept in-frame beta chains. Records with the same CDR3 protein are collapsed into one entry carrying the most frequent genes and DNA. V and J calls and clone size were set by TCRdb, not the authors. This sample gives 1.2 million to 1.5 million distinct CDR3 sequences in total; almost 60% of them show up just once. The ten largest clones represent roughly 7% of the sample.

The chain is made from TRBV11-2 and TRBJ1-2, with an unclear D gene assignment. What was sequenced was blood. The receptor comes from a man between 18 and 29 years old in good health. The nucleotide sequence reads TGTGCCAGCGTCCCCATCAAAGGCTCTTATGGCTACACCTTC. This yields the protein CASVPIKGSYGYTF.